Listed below are T cell receptor beta chains from one sample, sequenced in a study of T cell responses to AZD1222 COVID-19 vaccine. Profiled with immunoSEQ multiplex PCR; TCRdb holds only in-frame clones, not every one. The top ten clones hold roughly 3.1% of a sample with some 150,000 clones, around 90% of them seen once. This specimen was peripheral blood, taken 28 days after the second AZD1222 dose. Receptors originate from an adult who received the AZD1222 COVID-19 vaccine. Both conserved end residues are part of each CDR3. Each record gives: V gene, D gene, J gene, clone size, CDR3 protein, CDR3 DNA. D genes are given only for firm matches. Not every row has a clone size; where given, it reads once, few, many or a size class.

V: TRBV3-1/TRBV3-2; D: .; J: TRBJ2-3; size: .; CDR3: CASSLGGVNTDTQYF; DNA: TGTGCCAGCAGCCTCGGGGGAGTTAACACAGATACGCAGTATTTT
V: TRBV7-9; D: .; J: TRBJ1-1; size: .; CDR3: CASSLPFIANTEAFF; DNA: TGTGCCAGCAGCTTACCTTTTATAGCGAACACTGAAGCTTTCTTT
V: TRBV19; D: TRBD1; J: TRBJ1-1; size: .; CDR3: CASSPTGAYTEAFF; DNA: TGTGCCAGTAGTCCGACAGGGGCTTACACTGAAGCTTTCTTT
V: TRBV28; D: TRBD1; J: TRBJ2-3; size: .; CDR3: CASSTGGPSTDTQYF; DNA: TGTGCCAGCAGTACAGGGGGCCCTAGCACAGATACGCAGTATTTT
V: TRBV30; D: TRBD1; J: TRBJ2-7; size: .; CDR3: CAWSVQGQGNDEQYF; DNA: TGTGCCTGGAGTGTACAGGGACAGGGAAATGACGAGCAGTACTTC
V: TRBV19; D: .; J: TRBJ1-2; size: .; CDR3: CASSLQGTENYGYTF; DNA: TGTGCCAGTAGTTTACAGGGAACCGAGAACTATGGCTACACCTTC
V: TRBV30; D: .; J: TRBJ2-6; size: .; CDR3: CAWSASWASGANVLTF; DNA: TGTGCCTGGAGTGCTTCCTGGGCCTCTGGGGCCAACGTCCTGACTTTC
V: TRBV5-1; D: TRBD1; J: TRBJ2-1; size: .; CDR3: CASSPGTGYNEQFF; DNA: TGCGCCAGCAGCCCCGGGACAGGGTACAATGAGCAGTTCTTC
V: TRBV6-5; D: .; J: TRBJ2-1; size: .; CDR3: CASSQTGTGANEQFF; DNA: TGTGCCAGCAGTCAGACAGGGACTGGGGCTAATGAGCAGTTCTTC
V: TRBV7-8; D: .; J: TRBJ2-3; size: .; CDR3: CASSHSRDTQYF; DNA: TGTGCCAGCAGCCACTCACGGGATACGCAGTATTTT
V: TRBV2; D: TRBD2; J: TRBJ2-3; size: .; CDR3: CASSTLAASTDTQYF; DNA: TGTGCCAGCAGTACCCTAGCGGCTAGCACAGATACGCAGTATTTT
V: TRBV5-6; D: .; J: TRBJ2-2; size: .; CDR3: CASSFQLLNTGELFF; DNA: TGTGCCAGCAGCTTTCAACTCCTGAACACCGGGGAGCTGTTTTTT
V: TRBV4-1; D: TRBD2; J: TRBJ2-3; size: .; CDR3: CASSQPGLAGGPDADTQYF; DNA: TGCGCCAGCAGCCAACCGGGACTAGCGGGAGGGCCGGACGCAGATACGCAGTATTTT
V: TRBV3-1/TRBV3-2; D: TRBD1; J: TRBJ1-2; size: few; CDR3: CASSPRDRGLGGYTF; DNA: TGTGCCAGCAGCCCCCGGGACAGGGGGCTCGGTGGCTACACCTTC
V: TRBV6-5; D: .; J: TRBJ1-2; size: .; CDR3: CASSYSSGGLGYGYTF; DNA: TGTGCCAGCAGTTACTCGAGCGGGGGGCTAGGGTATGGCTACACCTTC
V: TRBV5-4; D: TRBD2; J: TRBJ2-5; size: .; CDR3: CASSLASGGGETQYF; DNA: TGTGCCAGCAGCTTGGCCTCCGGGGGGGGAGAGACCCAGTACTTC
V: TRBV5-1; D: .; J: TRBJ2-7; size: .; CDR3: CASSSSPGSSYEQYF; DNA: TGCGCCAGCAGCTCCTCTCCAGGTTCCTCCTACGAGCAGTACTTC
V: TRBV27; D: TRBD2; J: TRBJ2-7; size: .; CDR3: CASSLRLAGLSYEQYF; DNA: TGTGCCAGCAGTTTGAGGCTAGCGGGTTTATCCTACGAGCAGTACTTC
V: TRBV30; D: .; J: TRBJ1-5; size: once; CDR3: CAWSLGGLGQPQHF; DNA: TGTGCCTGGAGCCTTGGGGGTTTAGGTCAGCCCCAGCATTTT
V: TRBV23-1; D: .; J: TRBJ1-5; size: .; CDR3: CASSHHLRGSNQPQHF; DNA: TGCGCCAGCAGTCATCACCTCAGGGGTAGCAATCAGCCCCAGCATTTT
V: TRBV27; D: TRBD1; J: TRBJ1-5; size: .; CDR3: CASRLNRGPPNQPQHF; DNA: TGTGCCAGCAGGTTGAACAGGGGGCCCCCAAATCAGCCCCAGCATTTT
V: TRBV11-3; D: TRBD2; J: TRBJ2-7; size: .; CDR3: CASSPPGGKQYF; DNA: TGTGCCAGCAGCCCCCCGGGGGGGAAGCAGTACTTC
V: TRBV3-1/TRBV3-2; D: TRBD1; J: TRBJ2-2; size: once; CDR3: CASNQGDDRDTGELFF; DNA: TGTGCCAGCAACCAAGGGGATGACAGGGACACCGGGGAGCTGTTTTTT
V: TRBV21-1; D: .; J: TRBJ2-1; size: .; CDR3: CASSKYFREPLGEQFF; DNA: TGTGCCAGCAGCAAATATTTCCGGGAGCCCCTGGGCGAGCAGTTCTTC
V: TRBV7-7; D: .; J: TRBJ2-2; size: .; CDR3: CASSLAVEGELFF; DNA: TGTGCCAGCAGCTTAGCCGTTGAGGGGGAGCTGTTTTTT
V: TRBV13; D: .; J: TRBJ2-5; size: once; CDR3: CASSLGTGEETQYF; DNA: TGTGCCAGCAGCTTAGGGACAGGAGAAGAGACCCAGTACTTC
V: TRBV30; D: TRBD1; J: TRBJ1-2; size: .; CDR3: CAWSVPGQGGGYTF; DNA: TGTGCCTGGAGTGTACCGGGACAGGGCGGAGGCTACACCTTC
V: TRBV7-9; D: TRBD1; J: TRBJ1-2; size: once; CDR3: CASSLARQGVWYGYTF; DNA: TGTGCCAGCAGCTTAGCTCGACAGGGAGTCTGGTATGGCTACACCTTC
V: TRBV2; D: .; J: TRBJ2-7; size: .; CDR3: CASREEGYEQYF; DNA: TGTGCCAGCAGGGAGGAGGGCTACGAGCAGTACTTC
V: TRBV10-1; D: .; J: TRBJ1-5; size: .; CDR3: CASSESKGLGNQPQHF; DNA: TGCGCCAGCAGTGAGTCGAAGGGGTTGGGCAATCAGCCCCAGCATTTT
V: TRBV14; D: TRBD2; J: TRBJ2-1; size: .; CDR3: CASSQDPSGRFSEQFF; DNA: TGTGCCAGCAGCCAAGATCCTAGCGGGAGATTTAGTGAGCAGTTCTTC
V: TRBV29-1; D: .; J: TRBJ2-1; size: .; CDR3: CSAGPTYNEQFF; DNA: TGCAGCGCGGGGCCAACCTACAATGAGCAGTTCTTC
V: TRBV12-3/TRBV12-4; D: TRBD1; J: TRBJ1-5; size: .; CDR3: CASRDSLYQPQHF; DNA: TGTGCCAGTCGGGACAGTCTTTATCAGCCCCAGCATTTT
V: TRBV30; D: .; J: TRBJ1-2; size: .; CDR3: CAWRLSGDYGYTF; DNA: TGTGCCTGGAGGCTCTCCGGAGACTATGGCTACACCTTC
V: TRBV5-1; D: .; J: TRBJ1-2; size: .; CDR3: CASSTVQGVEGYTF; DNA: TGCGCCAGCAGCACCGTACAGGGAGTAGAGGGCTACACCTTC
V: TRBV15; D: .; J: TRBJ2-7; size: .; CDR3: CATSRDPRTYEQYF; DNA: TGTGCCACCAGCAGAGATCCCCGGACATACGAGCAGTACTTC
V: TRBV7-8; D: TRBD2; J: TRBJ2-7; size: .; CDR3: CASSSALGVAGGDYEQYF; DNA: TGTGCCAGCAGCTCTGCTCTCGGGGTAGCGGGAGGGGACTACGAGCAGTACTTC
V: TRBV11-2; D: .; J: TRBJ2-7; size: few; CDR3: CASSLRDTYEQYF; DNA: TGTGCCAGCAGCTTAAGAGATACCTACGAGCAGTACTTC
V: TRBV7-8; D: .; J: TRBJ2-7; size: .; CDR3: CASSPTGTPYEQYF; DNA: TGTGCCAGCAGCCCGACCGGGACTCCCTACGAGCAGTACTTC
V: TRBV29-1; D: .; J: TRBJ2-3; size: .; CDR3: CSERVGTDTQYF; DNA: TGCAGCGAGAGGGTCGGCACAGATACGCAGTATTTT
V: TRBV27; D: .; J: TRBJ2-3; size: .; CDR3: CASSRTTDTQYF; DNA: TGTGCCAGCAGTCGTACCACAGATACGCAGTATTTT
V: TRBV3-1/TRBV3-2; D: TRBD1; J: TRBJ2-2; size: .; CDR3: CASGQGMPGELFF; DNA: TGTGCCAGCGGACAGGGGATGCCCGGGGAGCTGTTTTTT
V: TRBV27; D: .; J: TRBJ2-2; size: .; CDR3: CASWQSTTGELFF; DNA: TGTGCCAGTTGGCAGTCAACCACCGGGGAGCTGTTTTTT
V: TRBV12-3/TRBV12-4; D: .; J: TRBJ1-6; size: .; CDR3: CASSSGDSPLHF; DNA: TGTGCCAGCAGTTCAGGAGATTCACCCCTCCACTTT
V: TRBV2; D: TRBD1; J: TRBJ1-1; size: .; CDR3: CASWKGGENTEAFF; DNA: TGTGCCAGTTGGAAAGGGGGCGAGAACACTGAAGCTTTCTTT
V: TRBV5-6; D: TRBD2; J: TRBJ2-1; size: .; CDR3: CASSPPLSGGNEQFF; DNA: TGTGCCAGCAGCCCCCCTCTGAGCGGGGGGAATGAGCAGTTCTTC
V: TRBV2; D: .; J: TRBJ1-3; size: once; CDR3: CASSEDRASGNTIYF; DNA: TGTGCCAGCAGTGAAGACAGGGCCTCTGGAAACACCATATATTTT
V: TRBV7-4; D: .; J: TRBJ1-3; size: .; CDR3: CASSTTGKGTGNTIYF; DNA: TGTGCCAGCAGCACAACAGGGAAAGGGACTGGAAACACCATATATTTT
V: TRBV5-1; D: .; J: TRBJ2-7; size: .; CDR3: CASSQDSGQYF; DNA: TGCGCCAGCAGCCAGGACAGCGGTCAGTACTTC
V: TRBV11-2; D: .; J: TRBJ2-2; size: .; CDR3: CASSLEPTLNTGELFF; DNA: TGTGCCAGCAGCTTAGAGCCCACCCTGAACACCGGGGAGCTGTTTTTT
V: TRBV7-6; D: .; J: TRBJ1-4; size: once; CDR3: CASSFRGGTNEKLFF; DNA: TGTGCCAGCAGCTTCAGGGGAGGGACTAATGAAAAACTGTTTTTT
V: TRBV18; D: .; J: TRBJ1-1; size: .; CDR3: CASSFAEDEAFF; DNA: TGTGCCAGCTCCTTCGCAGAGGATGAAGCTTTCTTT
V: TRBV7-9; D: TRBD1; J: TRBJ2-1; size: once; CDR3: CASSSRDRRSYNEQFF; DNA: TGTGCCAGCAGCTCTAGGGACAGGCGCTCCTACAATGAGCAGTTCTTC
V: TRBV5-1; D: .; J: TRBJ2-1; size: .; CDR3: CASSLGGSYNEQFF; DNA: TGCGCCAGCAGCTTGGGGGGCTCCTACAATGAGCAGTTCTTC
V: TRBV18; D: .; J: TRBJ2-7; size: .; CDR3: CASSPEVLTANEQYF; DNA: TGTGCCAGCTCACCAGAGGTTTTAACTGCGAACGAGCAGTACTTC